This T cell receptor (beta chain) was captured in a study of blood T cell repertoires in COVID-19. Using immunoSEQ multiplex PCR, the repertoire was profiled, and TCRdb retains in-frame clones only, with some absent. The data contain 150,000 to 200,000 clones, around 82% of them singletons. The clonotype comes from a woman in her forties or fifties in a cohort exposed to, infected with or recovered from COVID-19 (not recorded which). The sequenced sample consisted of PBMCs or T cells enriched from blood (not recorded which).

The CDR3 DNA follows: TGTGCCAGCAGCGAGGGACAGGCGCGTGGCTACACCTTC. Protein sequence: CASSEGQARGYTF. This chain links TRBV9 with TRBJ1-2; 8 nucleotides line up with TRBD1. The CDR3 covers 13 residues. With 3 bases clipped from V and 7 bases from J, the junction kept 5 bases outside the gene matches. Germline V gene lookup returns CDR1 SGDLS and CDR2 YYNGEE.